The sequence of this TCR beta chain was determined in a study of graft-versus-host responses after intestinal transplantation. Study in general: Among the recipients, transplants were multivisceral, liver-intestinal, or isolated intestinal. Anti-thymocyte globulin induction preceded two to four years of tacrolimus and steroid maintenance in all recipients.

The CDR3 has 15 amino acids. CDR1 is WNHNN, CDR2 SYGVQD, per germline (reference sequence). V shed 2 bases and J 5 bases; nucleotides not matched to a gene: 6. In regard to this clone: Its matching antigen is unknown.

Whole-study results and caveats: With peak circulating GvH clone levels came an association with early post-transplant HvG declines. The study found high graft-versus-host to host-versus-graft clonal ratios in allografts of patients with graft-donor T cell macrochimerism.

Sequencing was performed with immunoSEQ multiplex PCR; in TCRdb, only in-frame clones are kept and a portion is missing. The table lists under 95,000 clones, about 89% of them singletons, with roughly 2.5% in the top ten. The sequencing used unstimulated CD8+ T cells sorted from spleen or lymph node cells, collected before intestinal transplant. The rearrangement joins TRBV10-1 to TRBJ2-5; TRBD1 aligns across 9 bases. The source of this sequence is a human donor who received an intestinal transplant. As DNA, the CDR3 is TGCGCCAGCAGTGAGCGGACAGGGGTATGGGAGACCCAGTACTTC. It translates to CASSERTGVWETQYF.